This T cell receptor beta chain was captured by sequencing in a study of shared clonotypes between healthy human individuals. CDR1 ENHRY and CDR2 SYGVKD come from the germline V gene. This CDR3 spans 13 amino acids. V gave up 8 bases and J gave up 3 bases, with 10 bases separating them. Repertoires were generated with immunoSEQ multiplex PCR, while TCRdb's copy carries only in-frame clones and drops some. The table has just over 2,000,000 clones, roughly 94% seen once. Input material: naive CD4+ T cells sorted from blood. Subset indicated: CD45RA+ positively selected. The TCR originated in a man younger than 30 in good health. The chain combines TRBV10-3 with TRBJ1-4, with D possibly matching TRBD1 (5 bases). The CDR3 region is CAIAGGPNEKLFF. The CDR3 bases are TGTGCCATCGCGGGGGGTCCTAATGAAAAACTGTTTTTT.